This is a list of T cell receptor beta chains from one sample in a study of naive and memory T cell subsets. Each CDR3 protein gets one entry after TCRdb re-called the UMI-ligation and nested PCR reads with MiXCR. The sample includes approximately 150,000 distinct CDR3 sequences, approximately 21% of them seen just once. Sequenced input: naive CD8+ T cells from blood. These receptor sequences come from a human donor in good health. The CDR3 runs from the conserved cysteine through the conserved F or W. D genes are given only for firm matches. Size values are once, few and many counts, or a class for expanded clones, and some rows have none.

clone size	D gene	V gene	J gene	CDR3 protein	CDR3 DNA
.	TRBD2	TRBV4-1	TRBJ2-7	CASSQEIAGVAYEQYF	TGCGCCAGCAGCCAAGAGATAGCGGGAGTCGCCTACGAGCAGTACTTC
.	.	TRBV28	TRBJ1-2	CASSLLSAYGYTF	TGTGCCAGCAGTTTATTATCGGCCTATGGCTACACCTTC
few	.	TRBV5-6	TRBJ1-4	CASSLGGKLFF	TGTGCCAGCAGCTTGGGCGGAAAACTGTTTTTT
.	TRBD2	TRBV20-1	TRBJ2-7	CSSTSGSSYEQYF	TGCAGTTCTACTAGCGGGTCCTCCTACGAGCAGTACTTC
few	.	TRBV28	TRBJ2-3	CASRSPGLGTDTQYF	TGTGCCAGCAGATCTCCGGGCCTTGGGACAGATACGCAGTATTTT
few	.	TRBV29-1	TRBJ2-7	CSVEDDISYEQYF	TGCAGCGTTGAAGATGACATCTCCTACGAGCAGTACTTC
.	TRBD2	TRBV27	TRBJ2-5	CASSSGGRAQETQYF	TGTGCCAGCAGCAGCGGCGGGAGGGCACAAGAGACCCAGTACTTC
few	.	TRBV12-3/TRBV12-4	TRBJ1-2	CASRLGGWGGYTF	TGTGCCAGCAGACTCGGGGGTTGGGGGGGCTACACCTTC
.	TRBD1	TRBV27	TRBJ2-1	CASSMTGGVYEQFF	TGTGCCAGCTCGATGACAGGGGGGGTCTATGAGCAGTTCTTC
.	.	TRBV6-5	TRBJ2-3	CASSSLQATDTQYF	TGTGCCAGCAGCAGTCTACAGGCCACAGATACGCAGTATTTT
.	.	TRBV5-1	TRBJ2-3	CASSLRPEDTQYF	TGCGCCAGCAGCTTGAGGCCAGAAGATACGCAGTATTTT
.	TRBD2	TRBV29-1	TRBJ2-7	CSVVPSGSYEQYF	TGCAGCGTTGTCCCCAGCGGGAGCTACGAGCAGTACTTC
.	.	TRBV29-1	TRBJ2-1	CSVVTVEGNEQFF	TGCAGCGTTGTAACGGTCGAAGGGAATGAGCAGTTCTTC
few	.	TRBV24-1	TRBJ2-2	CATSDLGGELFF	TGTGCCACCAGTGATTTGGGAGGGGAGCTGTTTTTT
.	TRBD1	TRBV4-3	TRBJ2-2	CASSQEDRAIWTGELFF	TGCGCCAGCAGCCAAGAAGACAGGGCGATTTGGACCGGGGAGCTGTTTTTT
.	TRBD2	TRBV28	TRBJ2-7	CASSSSGRVLFEQYF	TGTGCCAGCAGTAGTAGCGGGAGGGTTCTCTTCGAGCAGTACTTC
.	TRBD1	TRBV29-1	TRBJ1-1	CSVVDRDYTEAFF	TGCAGCGTTGTAGACAGGGATTACACTGAAGCTTTCTTT
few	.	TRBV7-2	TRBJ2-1	CASSPLVRGEQFF	TGTGCCAGCAGCCCGCTAGTACGCGGTGAGCAGTTCTTC
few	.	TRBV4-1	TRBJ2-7	CASSPLGGGISYEQYF	TGCGCCAGCAGCCCCCTAGGAGGGGGAATCTCCTACGAGCAGTACTTC
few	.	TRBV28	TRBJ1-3	CASSLTFGNTIYF	TGTGCCAGCAGTTTGACGTTCGGAAACACCATATATTTT
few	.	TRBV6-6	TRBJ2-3	CASSYSPMGTQYF	TGTGCCAGCAGTTACTCGCCGATGGGTACGCAGTATTTT
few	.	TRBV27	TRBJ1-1	CASSFGGGIEAFF	TGTGCCAGCAGTTTTGGCGGCGGGATTGAAGCTTTCTTT
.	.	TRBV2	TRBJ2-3	CASIWTTSTDTQYF	TGTGCCAGCATCTGGACCACTAGCACAGATACGCAGTATTTT
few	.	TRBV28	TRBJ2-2	CASSSGAGELFF	TGTGCCAGCAGTTCGGGGGCCGGGGAGCTGTTTTTT
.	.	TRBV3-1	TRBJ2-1	CASSQVLATYNEQFF	TGTGCCAGCAGCCAAGTCTTGGCGACTTACAATGAGCAGTTCTTC